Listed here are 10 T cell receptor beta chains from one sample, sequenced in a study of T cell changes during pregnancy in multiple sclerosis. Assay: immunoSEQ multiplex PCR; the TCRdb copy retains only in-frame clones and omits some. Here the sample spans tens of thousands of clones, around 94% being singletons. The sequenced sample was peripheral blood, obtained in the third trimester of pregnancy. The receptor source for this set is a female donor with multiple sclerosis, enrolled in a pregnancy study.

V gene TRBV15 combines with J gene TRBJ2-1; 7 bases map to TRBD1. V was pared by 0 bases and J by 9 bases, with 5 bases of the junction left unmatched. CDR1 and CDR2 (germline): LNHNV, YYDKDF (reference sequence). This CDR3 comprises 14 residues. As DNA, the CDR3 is TGTGCCACCAGCAGAGAGGGGACAGCGAGTGAGCAGTTCTTC. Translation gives CATSREGTASEQFF.

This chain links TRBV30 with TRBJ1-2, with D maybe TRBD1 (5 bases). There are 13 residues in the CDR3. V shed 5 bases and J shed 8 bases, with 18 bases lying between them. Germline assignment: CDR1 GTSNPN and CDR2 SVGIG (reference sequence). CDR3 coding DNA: TGTGCCTGGTCGGGGGGGGGTGGTTTAGGCTACACCTTC. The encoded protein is CAWSGGGGLGYTF.

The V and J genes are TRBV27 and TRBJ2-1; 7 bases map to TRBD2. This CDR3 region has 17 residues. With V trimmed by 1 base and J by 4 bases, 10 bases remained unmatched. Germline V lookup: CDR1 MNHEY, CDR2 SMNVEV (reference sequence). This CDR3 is CASSLWVGLGEYNEQFF. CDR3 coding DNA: TGTGCCAGCAGTTTATGGGTAGGACTAGGGGAGTACAATGAGCAGTTCTTC.

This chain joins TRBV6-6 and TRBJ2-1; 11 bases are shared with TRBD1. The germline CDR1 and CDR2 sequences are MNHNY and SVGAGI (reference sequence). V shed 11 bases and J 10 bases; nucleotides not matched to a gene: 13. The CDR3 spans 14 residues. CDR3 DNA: TGTGCCCATACCGAGGGGACAGGGGGGTTCGAGCAGTTCTTC. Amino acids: CAHTEGTGGFEQFF.

The CDR3 DNA reads as TGCGCCAGCCGACAGGGGAACACCGGGGAGCTGTTTTTT. This translates into CASRQGNTGELFF. This chain joins TRBV5-1 and TRBJ2-2; 7 bases map to TRBD1. The CDR3 contains 13 residues. The V segment lost 7 bases and the J segment 1 base; nucleotides outside the gene matches: 1. In germline, CDR1 is SGHRS, CDR2 YFSETQ.

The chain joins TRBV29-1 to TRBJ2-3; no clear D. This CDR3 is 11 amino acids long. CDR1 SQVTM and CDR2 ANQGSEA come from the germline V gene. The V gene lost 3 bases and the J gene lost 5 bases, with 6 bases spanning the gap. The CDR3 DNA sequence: TGCAGCGTTGACGGTCGAGATACGCAGTATTTT. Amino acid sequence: CSVDGRDTQYF.

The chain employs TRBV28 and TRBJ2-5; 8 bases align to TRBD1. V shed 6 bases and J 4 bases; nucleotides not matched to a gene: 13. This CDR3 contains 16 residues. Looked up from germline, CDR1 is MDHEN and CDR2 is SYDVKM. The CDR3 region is CASSPLAQGERETQYF. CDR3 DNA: TGTGCCAGCAGCCCCTTGGCACAGGGGGAACGAGAGACCCAGTACTTC.

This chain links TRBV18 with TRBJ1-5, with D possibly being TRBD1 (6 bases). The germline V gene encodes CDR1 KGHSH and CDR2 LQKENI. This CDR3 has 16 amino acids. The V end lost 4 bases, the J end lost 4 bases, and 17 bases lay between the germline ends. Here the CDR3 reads CASSRRQDRVNQPQHF. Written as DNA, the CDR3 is TGTGCCAGCTCACGACGACAGGACAGAGTTAATCAGCCCCAGCATTTT.

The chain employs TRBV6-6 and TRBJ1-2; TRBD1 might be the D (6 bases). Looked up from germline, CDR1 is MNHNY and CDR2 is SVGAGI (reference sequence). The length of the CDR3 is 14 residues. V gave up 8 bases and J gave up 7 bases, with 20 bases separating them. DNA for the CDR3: TGTGCCAGCTCACAGGGCCCGGAATATGGTGGCTACACCTTC. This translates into CASSQGPEYGGYTF.

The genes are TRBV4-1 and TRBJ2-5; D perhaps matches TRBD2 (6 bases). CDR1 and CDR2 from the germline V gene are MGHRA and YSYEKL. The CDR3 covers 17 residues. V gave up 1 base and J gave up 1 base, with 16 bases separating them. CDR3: CASSQAYLGTGQETQYF. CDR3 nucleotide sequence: TGCGCCAGCAGCCAAGCATACTTAGGGACTGGCCAAGAGACCCAGTACTTC.